Listed below are T cell receptor beta chains from one sample, sequenced in a study of blood T cell repertoires in COVID-19. Clones were sequenced by immunoSEQ multiplex PCR, and TCRdb holds only the in-frame ones, with some missing. The sample has about 130,000 clones, 55% to 75% seen once; the top ten hold less than 2.5%. Sample: peripheral blood. The receptors were gathered from a woman in her sixties or seventies with acute or convalescent COVID-19. Both conserved end residues are part of each CDR3. Size is omitted from some rows. Given values are once, few, many or a class for expanded clones.

TRBV5-1	TRBJ2-1	-	CASSLAGDYYNEQFF
TRBV19	TRBJ2-4	-	CASSISGQGAKNIQYF
TRBV19	TRBJ1-2	-	CASKQTGGGYGYTF
TRBV6-6	TRBJ1-1	once	CASSTGGVGTEAFF
TRBV2	TRBJ2-5	-	CASTKQGVQETQYF
TRBV4-3	TRBJ1-2	few	CASSQVAGGNYGYTF
TRBV9	TRBJ2-6	-	CASSASTGGATGANVLTF
TRBV5-1	TRBJ1-2	-	CASSLAGQGAYGYTF
TRBV9	TRBJ1-2	-	CASSVVTGSGYTF
TRBV5-1	TRBJ1-2	-	CASSSAWGDYTF
TRBV29-1	TRBJ2-1	-	CSVRQGAGEQFF
TRBV7-2	TRBJ2-1	-	CASSMMAGSYNEQFF
TRBV10-3	TRBJ2-5	-	CATRGAATQETQYF
TRBV27	TRBJ1-2	-	CASSLSPGLLYGYTF
TRBV9	TRBJ2-1	-	CASRRQDVDEQFF
TRBV4-2	TRBJ2-2	once	CASSQSSQATGELFF
TRBV12-3/TRBV12-4	TRBJ2-1	few	CASSPGRDEQFF
TRBV9	TRBJ2-5	many	CASSVAGAQETQYF
TRBV5-8	TRBJ2-7	once	CASSYTYEQYF